The 16 T cell receptor beta chains given below trace back to one sample, sequenced in a study of shared clonotypes between healthy human individuals (dated by TCRdb to the early 2020s). Library preparation used the immunoSEQ multiplex PCR assay. TCRdb limited this immuneACCESS table to in-frame rearrangements with V and J called. A share of clones is missing; checked studies link under half to unresolved V genes, and the rest is unexplained. This sample comprises 2 million to 2.5 million clones, about 94% of them detected only once. Of the sample, around 0.13% falls within the top ten clones. The sequenced material came from naive CD4+ T cells sorted from blood. The sample's cell subset or site label is to be understood as: CD45RA+ positively selected. The receptor source for this set is a man younger than 35 in good health.

Regarding this clone: The same CDR3 is also encoded by other DNA sequences in this sample. This rearrangement joins TRBV27 to TRBJ2-2; D call uncertain. Germline lookup yields CDR1 MNHEY and CDR2 SMNVEV (reference sequence). Between the trimmed V and J ends, which lost 8 bases and 2 bases, there was a span of 3 bases. This CDR3 has 11 residues. CDR3 sequence reads: CASGNTGELFF. Here the CDR3 DNA reads TGTGCCAGCGGAAACACCGGGGAGCTGTTTTTT.

This chain uses TRBV10-1 with TRBJ2-3; D not certain. Trimming took off 3 bases at V and 0 bases at J, with 13 bases between the two ends. CDR3 length: 16 residues. The germline gives CDR1 WNHNN, CDR2 SYGVQD (reference sequence). CDR3 amino acids: CASSDLPTTSTDTQYF. The CDR3 DNA follows: TGCGCCAGCAGTGACCTCCCGACAACTAGCACAGATACGCAGTATTTT.

The V and J genes are TRBV4-3 and TRBJ2-1; D possibly corresponds to TRBD2 (6 bases). V lost 4 bases, J lost 3 bases, and 16 bases lay in between. This CDR3 is 16 amino acids long. CDR1 is LGHNA, CDR2 YSLEER, per germline. The CDR3 sequence: CASSPTLAEYYNEQFF. DNA for the CDR3: TGCGCCAGCAGCCCCACACTAGCTGAATACTACAATGAGCAGTTCTTC.

V is TRBV6-5 and J is TRBJ2-1; the match to TRBD1 covers 7 bases. The CDR3 runs 11 residues. Germline V gene lookup returns CDR1 MNHEY and CDR2 SVGAGI. V lost 6 bases and J lost 8; bases outside the gene matches: 1. The CDR3 region is CASSQGDEQFF. As DNA, the CDR3 is TGTGCCAGCAGCCAGGGGGATGAGCAGTTCTTC.

The chain employs TRBV10-3 and TRBJ1-3; D is perhaps TRBD1 (6 bases). Germline V CDR1 and CDR2: ENHRY, SYGVKD. The CDR3 consists of 18 residues. The CDR3 loop is CAPTAGQFLSYSGNTIYF. The CDR3 DNA is TGTGCTCCGACCGCCGGACAGTTCCTTTCCTACTCTGGAAACACCATATATTTT.

CDR3 residues: CASSRGGQYGETQYF. The DNA for the CDR3 is TGTGCCAGCTCGCGAGGGGGTCAATATGGGGAGACCCAGTACTTC. The chain has TRBV11-2 and TRBJ2-5; possible D gene TRBD1, 6 bases. Germline V gene lookup returns CDR1 SGHAT and CDR2 FQNNGV. Trimming took off 8 bases at V and 5 bases at J, with 21 bases between the two ends. This CDR3 contains 15 residues. The variable domain in full, with the rest retrieved from reference TRBV11-2 and TRBJ2-5, is EAGVAQSPRYKIIEKRQSVAFWCNPISGHATLYWYQQILGQGPKLLIQFQNNGVVDDSQLPKDRFSAERLKGVDSTLKIQPAKLEDSAVYLCASSRGGQYGETQYFGPGTRLLVL.

The chain carries TRBV19 and TRBJ1-2; D is unresolved. The germline V gene encodes CDR1 LNHDA and CDR2 SQIVND (reference sequence). V was clipped by 7 bases and J by 3 bases, with 12 bases between them. This CDR3 spans 13 amino acids. CDR3 bases: TGTGCCAGTACCCGGACGGTCGACTATGGCTACACCTTC. Translation gives CASTRTVDYGYTF.

The V gene is TRBV30, the J gene TRBJ2-2; 7 nucleotides match TRBD1. V trimming: 3 bases; J trimming: 6 bases; junction bases outside the gene matches: 10. Germline V gene sequence: CDR1 GTSNPN, CDR2 SVGIG (reference sequence). The length of the CDR3 is 15 residues. The CDR3 coding sequence is TGTGCCTGGAGCCCGGACAGGAACATCCCCGGGGAGCTGTTTTTT. This encodes CAWSPDRNIPGELFF.

This chain connects TRBV28 to TRBJ2-5; 7 bases are a match to TRBD2. Germline V lookup: CDR1 MDHEN, CDR2 SYDVKM. The V segment lost 4 bases and the J segment 2 bases; nucleotides outside the gene matches: 7. The CDR3 contains 15 residues. The CDR3 sequence is CASSSPPSGQETQYF. The CDR3 nucleotides are TGTGCCAGCAGTTCCCCCCCTAGCGGACAAGAGACCCAGTACTTC.

The chain joins TRBV18 to TRBJ2-3; weak D call: TRBD2 (6 bases). CDR1 and CDR2 (germline): KGHSH, LQKENI. The CDR3 length is 15 residues. V was shortened by 5 bases and J by 4 bases, with 16 bases between the two germline ends. The CDR3 DNA is TGTGCCAGCTCATCTATACCGGGAGTGGCAGATACGCAGTATTTT. Translated, it gives CASSSIPGVADTQYF.

The genes are TRBV6-1 and TRBJ1-2; 7 nucleotides agree with TRBD1. CDR1 MNHNS and CDR2 SASEGT come from the germline V gene. The length of the CDR3 is 14 residues. V trimming: 6 bases; J trimming: 0 bases; junction bases outside the gene matches: 4. Written as DNA, the CDR3 is TGTGCCAGCAGAGCGGACAGGCCTAACTATGGCTACACCTTC. Protein product: CASRADRPNYGYTF.

The chain joins TRBV30 to TRBJ2-5; a possible D gene is TRBD1 (6 bases). CDR3 length: 15 amino acids. Germline CDR1 and CDR2: GTSNPN and SVGIG (reference sequence). V dropped 4 bases and J dropped 4 bases, with 19 bases sitting between them. The CDR3 sequence: CAWISFSPRGETQYF. The CDR3 coding sequence is TGTGCCTGGATTTCCTTTAGCCCCAGGGGAGAGACCCAGTACTTC.

The chain combines TRBV10-3 with TRBJ1-5; a possible D gene is TRBD1 (5 bases). The CDR3 totals 17 residues. V was pared by 6 bases and J by 0 bases, with 18 bases between. Germline values: CDR1 ENHRY, CDR2 SYGVKD. The CDR3 loop is CAIRLGTELYSNQPQHF. The CDR3 nucleotides read TGTGCCATCAGACTAGGGACCGAGCTCTATAGCAATCAGCCCCAGCATTTT.

This chain joins TRBV7-8 and TRBJ1-2, with a tentative D call TRBD1 (5 bases). Germline CDR1 and CDR2: SGHVS and FQNEAQ. The CDR3 covers 16 residues. V shed 1 base and J shed 0 bases, with 12 bases lying between them. Here the CDR3 DNA reads TGTGCCAGCAGCTTAGGAAGGGGCAGGGCTAACTATGGCTACACCTTC. Translated, it gives CASSLGRGRANYGYTF.

The J gene is TRBJ1-1, the V gene TRBV5-1; D possibly corresponds to TRBD1 (5 bases). The germline V gene encodes CDR1 SGHRS and CDR2 YFSETQ. CDR3 length equals 14 residues. The V gene lost 5 bases and the J gene lost 2 bases, with 13 bases spanning the gap. CDR3 sequence: CASSRDWGNTEAFF. The CDR3 region has the DNA TGCGCCAGCAGTCGGGACTGGGGCAACACTGAAGCTTTCTTT.

The CDR3 nucleotides are TGTGCCAGCAGGACAGGGGAGTCACCCCTCCACTTT. Translation: CASRTGESPLHF. The chain joins TRBV6-1 to TRBJ1-6, with TRBD1 identical over 8 bases. From germline, CDR1 is MNHNS and CDR2 SASEGT. The CDR3 runs to 12 residues. Unmatched junction bases numbered 2, after V lost 6 bases and J lost 10 bases.